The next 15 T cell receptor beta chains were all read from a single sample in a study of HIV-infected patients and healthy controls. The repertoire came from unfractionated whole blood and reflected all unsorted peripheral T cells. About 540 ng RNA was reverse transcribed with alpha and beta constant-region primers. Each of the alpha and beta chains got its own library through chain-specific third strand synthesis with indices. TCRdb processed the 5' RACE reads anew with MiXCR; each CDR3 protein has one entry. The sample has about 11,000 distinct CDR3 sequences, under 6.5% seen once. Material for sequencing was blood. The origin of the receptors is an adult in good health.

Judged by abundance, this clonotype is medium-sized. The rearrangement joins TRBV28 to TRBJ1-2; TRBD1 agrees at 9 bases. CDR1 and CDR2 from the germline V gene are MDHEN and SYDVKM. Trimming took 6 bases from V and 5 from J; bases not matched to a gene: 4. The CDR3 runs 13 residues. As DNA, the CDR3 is TGTGCCAGCAGCCTGGACAGGGGATATGGCTACACCTTC. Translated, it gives CASSLDRGYGYTF.

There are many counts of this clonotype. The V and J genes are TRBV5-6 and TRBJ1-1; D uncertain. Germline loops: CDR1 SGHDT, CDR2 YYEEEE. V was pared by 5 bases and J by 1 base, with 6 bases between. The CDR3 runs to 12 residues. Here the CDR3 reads CASRVGNTEAFF. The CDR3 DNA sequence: TGTGCCAGCAGAGTCGGGAACACTGAAGCTTTCTTT. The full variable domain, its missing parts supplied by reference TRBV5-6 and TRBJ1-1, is DAGVTQSPTHLIKTRGQQVTLRCSPKSGHDTVSWYQQALGQGPQFIFQYYEEEERQRGNFPDRFSGHQFPNYSSELNVNALLLGDSALYLCASRVGNTEAFFGQGTRLTVV.

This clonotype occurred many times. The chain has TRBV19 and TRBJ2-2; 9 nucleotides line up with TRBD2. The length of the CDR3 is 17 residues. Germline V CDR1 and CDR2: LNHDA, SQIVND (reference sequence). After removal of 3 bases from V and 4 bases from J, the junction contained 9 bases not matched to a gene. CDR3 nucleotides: TGTGCCAGTAGTATCCTAAGCGGGGGGTCCTCCACCGGGGAGCTGTTTTTT. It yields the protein CASSILSGGSSTGELFF.

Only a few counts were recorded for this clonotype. CDR3 amino acids: CASSYSPPVGLQPQHF. CDR3 coding DNA: TGTGCCAGCAGTTACTCCCCCCCGGTAGGGCTCCAGCCCCAGCATTTT. This rearrangement joins TRBV6-5 to TRBJ1-5; no definite D call. The V end lost 0 bases, the J end lost 7 bases, and 16 bases lay between the germline ends. Germline V gives CDR1 MNHEY, CDR2 SVGAGI. The CDR3 loop spans 16 amino acids.

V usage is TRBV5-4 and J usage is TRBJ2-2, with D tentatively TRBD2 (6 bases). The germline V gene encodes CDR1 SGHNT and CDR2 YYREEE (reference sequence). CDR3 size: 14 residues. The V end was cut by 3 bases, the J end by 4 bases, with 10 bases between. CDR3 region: CASSSAGGTGELFF. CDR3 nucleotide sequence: TGTGCCAGCAGCTCCGCCGGGGGCACCGGGGAGCTGTTTTTT.

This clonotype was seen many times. CDR3 loop: CASSSQGAQPQHF. The DNA for the CDR3 is TGTGCCAGCAGCTCGCAGGGGGCACAGCCCCAGCATTTT. The V gene is TRBV7-9, the J gene TRBJ1-5; the match to TRBD1 covers 8 bases. CDR1 is SEHNR and CDR2 is FQNEAQ in the germline V gene (reference sequence). CDR3 length equals 13 residues. V lost 4 bases, J lost 7 bases, and 3 bases stayed unmatched.

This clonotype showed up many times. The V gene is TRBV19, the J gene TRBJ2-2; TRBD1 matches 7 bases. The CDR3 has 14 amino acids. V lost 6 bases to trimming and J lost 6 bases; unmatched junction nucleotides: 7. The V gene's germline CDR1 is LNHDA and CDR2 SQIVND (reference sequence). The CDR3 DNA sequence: TGTGCCAGTAGAAACGAACAGGGGTCCGGGGAGCTGTTTTTT. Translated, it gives CASRNEQGSGELFF.

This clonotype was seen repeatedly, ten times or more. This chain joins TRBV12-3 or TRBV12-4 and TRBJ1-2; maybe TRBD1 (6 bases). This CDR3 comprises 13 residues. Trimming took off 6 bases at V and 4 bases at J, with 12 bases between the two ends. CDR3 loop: CASSPGGAYGYTF. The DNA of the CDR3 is TGTGCCAGCAGCCCCGGGGGGGCCTATGGCTACACCTTC.

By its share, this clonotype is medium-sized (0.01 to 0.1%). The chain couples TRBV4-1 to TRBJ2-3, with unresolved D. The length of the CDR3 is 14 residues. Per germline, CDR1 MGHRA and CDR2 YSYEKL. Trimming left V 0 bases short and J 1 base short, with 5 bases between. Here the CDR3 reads CASSQEWGTDTQYF. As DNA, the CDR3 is TGCGCCAGCAGCCAAGAGTGGGGCACAGATACGCAGTATTTT.

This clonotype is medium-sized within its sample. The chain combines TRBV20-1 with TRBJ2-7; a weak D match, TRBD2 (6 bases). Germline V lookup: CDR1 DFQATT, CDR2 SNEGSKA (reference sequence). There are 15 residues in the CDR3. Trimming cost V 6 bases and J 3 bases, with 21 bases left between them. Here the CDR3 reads CSAISDEGGDYEQYF. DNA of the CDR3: TGCAGTGCCATTTCGGACGAGGGAGGTGACTACGAGCAGTACTTC.

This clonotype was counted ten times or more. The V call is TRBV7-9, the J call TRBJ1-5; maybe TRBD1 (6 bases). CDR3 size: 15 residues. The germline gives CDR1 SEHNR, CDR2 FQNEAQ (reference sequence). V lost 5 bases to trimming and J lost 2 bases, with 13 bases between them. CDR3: CASSLGGVRNQPQHF. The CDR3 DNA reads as TGTGCCAGCAGCCTAGGGGGGGTGCGCAATCAGCCCCAGCATTTT.

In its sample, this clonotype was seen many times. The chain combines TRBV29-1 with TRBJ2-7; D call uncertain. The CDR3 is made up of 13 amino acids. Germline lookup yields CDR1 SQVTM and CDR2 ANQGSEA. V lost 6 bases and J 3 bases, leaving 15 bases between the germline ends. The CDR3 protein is CSVVSQPSYEQYF. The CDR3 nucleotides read TGCAGCGTGGTGAGCCAACCTAGCTACGAGCAGTACTTC.

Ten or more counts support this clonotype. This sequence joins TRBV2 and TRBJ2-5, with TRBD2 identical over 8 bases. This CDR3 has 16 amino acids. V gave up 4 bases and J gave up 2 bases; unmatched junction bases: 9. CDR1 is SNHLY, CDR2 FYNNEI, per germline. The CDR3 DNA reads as TGTGCCAGCAGTGTTATTGGCGGGGGGCCACAAGAGACCCAGTACTTC. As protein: CASSVIGGGPQETQYF.

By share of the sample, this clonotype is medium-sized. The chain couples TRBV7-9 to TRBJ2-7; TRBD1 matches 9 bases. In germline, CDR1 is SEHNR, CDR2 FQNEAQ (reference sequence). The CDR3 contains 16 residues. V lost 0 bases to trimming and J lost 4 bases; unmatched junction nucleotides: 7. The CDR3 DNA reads TGTGCCAGCAGCTTAGCTTCGGGACAGGGATCTTACGAGCAGTACTTC. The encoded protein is CASSLASGQGSYEQYF. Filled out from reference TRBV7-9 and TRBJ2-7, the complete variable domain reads DTGVSQNPRHKITKRGQNVTFRCDPISEHNRLYWYRQTLGQGPEFLTYFQNEAQLEKSRLLSDRFSAERPKGSFSTLEIQRTEQGDSAMYLCASSLASGQGSYEQYFGPGTRLTVT.

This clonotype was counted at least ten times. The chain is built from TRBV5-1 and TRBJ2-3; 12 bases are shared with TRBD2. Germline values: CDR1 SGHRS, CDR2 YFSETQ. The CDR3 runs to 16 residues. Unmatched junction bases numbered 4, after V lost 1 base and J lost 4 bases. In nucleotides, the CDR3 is TGCGCCAGCAGCTTGACCCTAGCGGGGGGGCCAGATACGCAGTATTTT. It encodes CASSLTLAGGPDTQYF.